The clone carrying this T cell receptor (beta chain) was counted ten times or more. The data originate from a study of blood T cell repertoires in COVID-19. In the study overall: Donors in the United States, Italy and Spain gave samples during acute or convalescent COVID-19. Nucleic acid was either cDNA or gDNA, and it came from T cells, B-cell-depleted T cells, or PBMCs.

How the authors handled the data: How many nucleated cells were present was estimated from reference gene primer amplification. Sequencing was performed with immunoSEQ multiplex PCR; in TCRdb, only in-frame clones are kept and a portion is missing. The V and J calls and clone size were taken over from that table, and D and trimming were inferred from the DNA. This table has 95,000 to 150,000 clones, 55% to 75% appearing once. The CDR3 has 15 residues. Germline-derived CDR1 and CDR2 are LGHDT and YNNKEL (reference sequence). J lost 6 bases, V lost 4 bases, and 8 bases had no gene match. This clonotype was obtained from a human donor with acute or convalescent COVID-19. The donor label of this sample is uncertain. Sequenced sample: peripheral blood. This chain joins TRBV3-1 (or the pseudogene TRBV3-2) and TRBJ1-3; 8 bases are shared with TRBD1. Here the CDR3 reads CASSPTTGGLNTIYF. Written as DNA, the CDR3 is TGTGCCAGCAGCCCCACTACAGGGGGTTTAAACACCATATATTTT.